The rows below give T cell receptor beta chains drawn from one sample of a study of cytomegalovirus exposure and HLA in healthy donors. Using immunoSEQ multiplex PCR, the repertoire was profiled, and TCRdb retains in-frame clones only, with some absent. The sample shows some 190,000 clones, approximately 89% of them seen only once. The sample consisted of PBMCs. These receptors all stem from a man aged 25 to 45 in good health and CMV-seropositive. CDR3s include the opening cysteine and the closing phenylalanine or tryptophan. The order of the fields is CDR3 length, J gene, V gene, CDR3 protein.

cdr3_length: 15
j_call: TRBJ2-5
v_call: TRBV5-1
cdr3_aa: CASSLVPTGHETQYF

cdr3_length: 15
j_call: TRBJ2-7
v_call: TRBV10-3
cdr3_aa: CAISGKEQGVYEQYF

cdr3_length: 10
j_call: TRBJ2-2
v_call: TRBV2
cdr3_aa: CASGTGELFF

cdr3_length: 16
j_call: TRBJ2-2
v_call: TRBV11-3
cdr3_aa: CASSLTSGSISGELFF

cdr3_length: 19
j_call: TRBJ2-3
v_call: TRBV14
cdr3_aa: CASSQEGLAGGPGGDTQYF

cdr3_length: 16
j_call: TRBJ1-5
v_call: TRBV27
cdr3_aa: CASPSQHSYSNQPQHF

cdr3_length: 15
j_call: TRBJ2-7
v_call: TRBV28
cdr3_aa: CASSLAGTDTYEQYF

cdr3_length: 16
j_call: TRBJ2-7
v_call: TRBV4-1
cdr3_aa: CASSQAAGTGSYEQYF

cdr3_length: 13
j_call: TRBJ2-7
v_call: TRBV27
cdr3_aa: CASSWDRAYEQYF

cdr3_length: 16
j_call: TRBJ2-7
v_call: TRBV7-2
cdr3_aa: CASSLGLPGTRGEQYF

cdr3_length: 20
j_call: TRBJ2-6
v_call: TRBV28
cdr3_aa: CASSGIRTTTQSSGANVLTF

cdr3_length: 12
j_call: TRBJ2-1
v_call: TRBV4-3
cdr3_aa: CASSQRYNEQFF

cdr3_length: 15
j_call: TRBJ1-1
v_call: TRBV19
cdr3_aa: CASSLPKQGNTEAFF

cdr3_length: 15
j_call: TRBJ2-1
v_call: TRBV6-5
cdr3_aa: CASSPSGEAYNEQFF

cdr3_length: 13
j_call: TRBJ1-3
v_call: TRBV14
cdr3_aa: CASSTATVFTIYF

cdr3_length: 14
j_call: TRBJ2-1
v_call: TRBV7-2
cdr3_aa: CASSLDRGQNEQFF

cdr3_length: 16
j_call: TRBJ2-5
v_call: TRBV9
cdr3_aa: CASSPGTSWYQETQYF

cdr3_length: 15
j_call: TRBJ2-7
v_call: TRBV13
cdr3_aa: CASSLEDRISYEQYF

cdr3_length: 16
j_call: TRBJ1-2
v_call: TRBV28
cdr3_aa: CASSLLSGVQYYGYTF

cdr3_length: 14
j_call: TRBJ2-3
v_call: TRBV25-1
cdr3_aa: CASSASGGTDTQYF

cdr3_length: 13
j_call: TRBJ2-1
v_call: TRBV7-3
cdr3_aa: CASSLTSYNEQFF

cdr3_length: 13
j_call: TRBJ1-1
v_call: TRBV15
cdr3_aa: CATSRELGGQAFF

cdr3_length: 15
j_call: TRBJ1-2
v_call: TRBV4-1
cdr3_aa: CASKVMGLSNYGYTF

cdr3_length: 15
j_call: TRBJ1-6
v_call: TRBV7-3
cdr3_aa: CASSLMAANNSPLHF

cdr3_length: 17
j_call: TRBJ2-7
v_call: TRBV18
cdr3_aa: CASARAPATGEGYEQYF

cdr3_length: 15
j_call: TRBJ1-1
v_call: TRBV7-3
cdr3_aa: CASSSTGGAGTEAFF

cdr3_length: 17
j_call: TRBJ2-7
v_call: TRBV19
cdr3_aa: CASSIAPASSGGYEQYF

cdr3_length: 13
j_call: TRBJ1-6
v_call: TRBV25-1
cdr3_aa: CASSATGASPLHF

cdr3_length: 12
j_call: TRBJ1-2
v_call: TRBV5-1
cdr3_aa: CASSWGRSGYTF

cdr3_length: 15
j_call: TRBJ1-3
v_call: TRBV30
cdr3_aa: CAWSVGTMVRNTIYF

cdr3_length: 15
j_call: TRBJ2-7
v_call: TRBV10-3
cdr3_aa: CAISDGSSGTYEQYF

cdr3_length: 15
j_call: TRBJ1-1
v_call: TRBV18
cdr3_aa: CASSPGQSMNTEAFF

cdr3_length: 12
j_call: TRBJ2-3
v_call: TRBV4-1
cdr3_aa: CASSLNTDTQYF

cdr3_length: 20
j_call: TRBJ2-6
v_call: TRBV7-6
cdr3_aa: CASSSGTSGRGPSGANVLTF

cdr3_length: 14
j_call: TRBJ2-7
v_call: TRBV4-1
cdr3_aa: CASSNTGTVHEQYF

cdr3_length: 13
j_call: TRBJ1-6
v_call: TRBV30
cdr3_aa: CAWNLDRVAPLHF

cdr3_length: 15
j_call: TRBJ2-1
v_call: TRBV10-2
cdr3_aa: CASSWTSGTPNEQFF

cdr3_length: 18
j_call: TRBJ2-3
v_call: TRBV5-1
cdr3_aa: CASTYYLTGDPFTDTQYF

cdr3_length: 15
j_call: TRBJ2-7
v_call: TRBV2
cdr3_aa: CASSGLPGQGYEQYF

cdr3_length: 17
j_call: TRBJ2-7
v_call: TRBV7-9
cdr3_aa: CASSSRRGLESSYEQYF

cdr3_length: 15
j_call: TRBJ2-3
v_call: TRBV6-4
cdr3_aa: CASTESSGNTDTQYF

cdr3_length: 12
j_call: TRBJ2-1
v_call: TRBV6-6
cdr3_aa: CASGGLYNEQFF

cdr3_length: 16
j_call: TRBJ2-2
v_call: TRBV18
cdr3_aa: CASSPRTGRNTGELFF

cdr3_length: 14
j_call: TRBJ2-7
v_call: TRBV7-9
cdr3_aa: CASSHRDNTYEQYF

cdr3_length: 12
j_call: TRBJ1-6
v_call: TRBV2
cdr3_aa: CASGLADSPLHF

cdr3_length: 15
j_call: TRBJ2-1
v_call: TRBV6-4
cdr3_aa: CASSGSGSSYNEQFF

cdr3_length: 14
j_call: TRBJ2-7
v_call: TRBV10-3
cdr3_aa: CAISESARVYEQYF

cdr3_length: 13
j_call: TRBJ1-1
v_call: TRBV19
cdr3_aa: CASSISRGSEAFF

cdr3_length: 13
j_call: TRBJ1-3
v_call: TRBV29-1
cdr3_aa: CSVLSVPGNTIYF

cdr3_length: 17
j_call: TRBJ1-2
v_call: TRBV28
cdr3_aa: CASSLFGRGMVITGYTF

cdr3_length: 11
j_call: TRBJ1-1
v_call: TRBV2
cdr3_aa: CASELNTEAFF

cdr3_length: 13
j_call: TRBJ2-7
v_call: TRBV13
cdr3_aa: CASFLAGSYEQYF

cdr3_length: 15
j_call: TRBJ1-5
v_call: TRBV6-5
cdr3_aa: CASSRGQGGNQPQHF

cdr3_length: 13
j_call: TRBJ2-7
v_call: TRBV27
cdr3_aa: CASSRGLSYEQYF

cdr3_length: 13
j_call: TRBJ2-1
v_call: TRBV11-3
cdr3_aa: CASSYIAYNEQFF

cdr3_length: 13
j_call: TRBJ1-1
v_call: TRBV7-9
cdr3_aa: CASSLRAQPEAFF